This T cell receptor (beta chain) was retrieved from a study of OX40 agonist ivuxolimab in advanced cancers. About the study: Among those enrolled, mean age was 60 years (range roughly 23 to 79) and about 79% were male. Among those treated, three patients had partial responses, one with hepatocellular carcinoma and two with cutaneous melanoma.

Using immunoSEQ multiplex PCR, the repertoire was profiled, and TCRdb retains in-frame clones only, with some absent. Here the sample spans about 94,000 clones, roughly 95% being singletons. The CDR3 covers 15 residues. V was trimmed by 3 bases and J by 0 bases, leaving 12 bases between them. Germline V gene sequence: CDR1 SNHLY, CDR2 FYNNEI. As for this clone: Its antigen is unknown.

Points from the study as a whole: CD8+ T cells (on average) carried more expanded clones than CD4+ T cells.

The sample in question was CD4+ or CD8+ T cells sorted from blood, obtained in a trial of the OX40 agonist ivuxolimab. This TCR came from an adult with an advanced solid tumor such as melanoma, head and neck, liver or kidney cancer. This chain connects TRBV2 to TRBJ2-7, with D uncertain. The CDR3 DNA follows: TGTGCCAGCAGTGACCTCCCAACACCCTCCTACGAGCAGTACTTC. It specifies CASSDLPTPSYEQYF. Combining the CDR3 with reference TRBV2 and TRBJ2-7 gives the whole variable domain EPEVTQTPSHQVTQMGQEVILRCVPISNHLYFYWYRQILGQKVEFLVSFYNNEISEKSEIFDDQFSVERPDGSNFTLKIRSTKLEDSAMYFCASSDLPTPSYEQYFGPGTRLTVT.